Detailed here is one T cell receptor beta chain. The target of this receptor is not known. No base qualities exist here, and no much larger clone lies one base off it. The data derive from a study of PD-1 blockade in mismatch repair-deficient tumors listed by TCRdb under 2017. Regarding the study in general: Between late 2013 and 2016, the trial enrolled approximately 90 consecutive patients with around 11 types of mismatch repair-deficient cancer, all of whom had received prior treatment and were progressing. Tumor-associated T cell clones in the peripheral blood of patients responding to PD-1 blockade were tracked using deep sequencing of TCR CDR3 regions.

Libraries were constructed by the immunoSEQ multiplex PCR assay. Drawn from immuneACCESS, this table holds only the in-frame rearrangements with V and J called that TCRdb kept. Clones are partly lost; checked studies trace under half to an unresolved V gene and leave the rest unexplained. The sample has over 30,000 clones on record, 75% to 90% of them singletons. About 3.4% of the sample is taken by the ten largest. Mismatch repair deficiency was established in every enrolled patient by polymerase chain reaction or immunohistochemistry. TCR sequencing was performed for a few patients who responded to pembrolizumab therapy. In the phase II trial, pembrolizumab PD-1 blockade was tested prospectively in advanced mismatch repair-deficient cancers, no matter which tissue of origin the cancers came from. Peripheral blood T cell samples were serially collected before and at multiple times after PD-1 blockade was started. Blood sampling times were reported as weeks after the first pembrolizumab dose.

General conclusions and limits of the study: After pembrolizumab, tumor-resident clones, which were often undetectable in blood before treatment, expanded rapidly and then contracted, generally ahead of radiologic responses.

The sequence was collected from an adult with mismatch repair-deficient cancer. Sequencing used PBMCs, obtained around 6 weeks after starting pembrolizumab.

For the CDR3, the sequence is CASSLAGGREQYF. The nucleotide sequence is TGCGCCAGCAGTCTAGCGGGAGGGCGGGAGCAGTACTTC. The sequence is built from TRBV4-1 and TRBJ2-7; a stretch of 12 junction bases matches TRBD2. CDR1 and CDR2 (MGHRA, YSYEKL) derive from the germline V gene. The germline V end is reduced by 6 bases and the J end by 7 bases; junction bases left unmatched: 4. The cysteine opens and the phenylalanine closes a CDR3 of 13 amino acids. The kept DNA is CDR3 alone, 39 bases in frame from the first base.